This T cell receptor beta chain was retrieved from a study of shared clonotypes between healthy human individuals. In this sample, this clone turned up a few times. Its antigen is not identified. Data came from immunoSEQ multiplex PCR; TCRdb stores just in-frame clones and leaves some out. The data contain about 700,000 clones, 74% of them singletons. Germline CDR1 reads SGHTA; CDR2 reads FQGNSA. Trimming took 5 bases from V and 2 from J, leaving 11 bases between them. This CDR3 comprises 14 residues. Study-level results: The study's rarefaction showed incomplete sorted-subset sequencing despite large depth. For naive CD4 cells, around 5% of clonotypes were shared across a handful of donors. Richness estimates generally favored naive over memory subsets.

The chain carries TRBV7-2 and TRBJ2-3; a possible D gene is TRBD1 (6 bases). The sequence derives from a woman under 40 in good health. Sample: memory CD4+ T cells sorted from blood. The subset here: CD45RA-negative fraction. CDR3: CASSLYRDTDTQYF. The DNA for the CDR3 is TGTGCCAGCAGCCTCTACAGGGACACAGATACGCAGTATTTT.